This TCR beta chain was captured by sequencing in a study of T cell repertoires in cytomegalovirus infection. Study-level information: Selection of CMV epitopes for the study included recently identified HLA-C-restricted and well-studied HLA-B-restricted ones. In public TCR beta signatures, there were indications of both CMV infection and matching HLA type. Overall study results and limits: CMV carriers with the relevant HLA were identified by cumulative public TCR beta family frequency.

Ten or more counts support this clonotype. Its antigen is unidentified. V lost 6 bases and J 2 bases, leaving 17 bases between the germline ends. CDR1 SGHTA and CDR2 FQGNSA come from the germline V gene. The CDR3 loop spans 15 amino acids. TCRdb ran MiXCR on the reads and lists one entry per CDR3 protein. The table records some 270,000 distinct CDR3 sequences, approximately 22% of them present only once. Here the sequenced sample was cultured PBMCs, taken from culture after CMV antigen stimulation. J is TRBJ2-7 and V is TRBV7-2; D remains unclear. The sequence was collected from a human donor in good health (CMV status not recorded). Some clones in this sample may be carry-over from other donors' samples. This CDR3 reads CASSLTSGATYEQYF. The CDR3 region has the DNA TGTGCCAGCAGTTTAACCTCAGGCGCCACCTACGAGCAGTACTTC.